This T cell receptor beta chain was sequenced in a study of blood T cell repertoires in COVID-19. At the level of the study: Samples representing acute and convalescent COVID-19 were sourced from the United States, Italy and Spain.

V shed 2 bases and J 7 bases; nucleotides not matched to a gene: 9. Germline CDR1 and CDR2: GTSNPN and SVGIG (reference sequence). The length of the CDR3 is 15 residues. Produced via immunoSEQ multiplex PCR; TCRdb's table is partial and in-frame only. In the table there are around 100,000 clones, 65% to 85% of which are singletons. This TCR was recovered from a man between 65 and 85 years old with active or convalescent COVID-19. Sequencing was done on a sample of peripheral blood. J is TRBJ1-4 and V is TRBV30; TRBD1 agrees at 8 bases. The CDR3 spells CAWSRKGTGGEKLFF. CDR3 sequence (DNA): TGTGCCTGGAGTCGGAAAGGGACAGGAGGTGAAAAACTGTTTTTT.